This T cell receptor (beta chain) came from a study of blood T cell repertoires in COVID-19. Study overall: Spain, Italy and the United States supplied samples that represented acute and convalescent COVID-19. Sample material is recorded as cDNA or gDNA derived from T cells, B-cell-depleted T cells, or PBMCs.

The authors' processing: Reference gene primer amplification gave estimated nucleated cell counts. Here immunoSEQ multiplex PCR was the method, and the copy in TCRdb shows in-frame clones only, minus some. The V and J calls and clone size are taken from that table; D and trimming were inferred from the DNA. The table includes approximately 210,000 clones, more than 85% detected once. CDR1 LNHDA and CDR2 SQIVND come from the germline V gene (reference sequence). V was trimmed by 5 bases and J by 9 bases, leaving 17 bases between them. CDR3 length equals 14 residues. Sequencing used peripheral blood. The chain employs TRBV19 and TRBJ1-5, with D tentatively TRBD1 (5 bases). This clonotype originated in a man between 40 and 49 years old with active or convalescent COVID-19. CDR3: CASSGGRWVGPQHF. Here the CDR3 DNA reads TGTGCCAGTAGTGGGGGGAGATGGGTAGGGCCCCAGCATTTT. The complete variable domain, with remaining parts taken from reference TRBV19 and TRBJ1-5, reads DGGITQSPKYLFRKEGQNVTLSCEQNLNHDAMYWYRQDPGQGLRLIYYSQIVNDFQKGDIAEGYSVSREKKESFPLTVTSAQKNPTAFYLCASSGGRWVGPQHFGDGTRLSIL.